Below, 25 T cell receptor beta chains from the same sample are listed, as sequenced in a study of blood T cell repertoires in COVID-19. Sequencing was performed with immunoSEQ multiplex PCR; in TCRdb, only in-frame clones are kept and a portion is missing. The sample holds a few hundred thousand clones; roughly 86% are singletons and the top ten take more than 8.5%. Sequenced material: PBMCs or T cells enriched from blood (not recorded which). Receptors were obtained from a woman younger than 35 who had recovered from COVID-19.

This chain connects TRBV29-1 to TRBJ2-7, with D possibly being TRBD1 (6 bases). In germline, CDR1 is SQVTM, CDR2 ANQGSEA. The CDR3 runs to 14 residues. V shed 4 bases and J shed 5 bases, with 18 bases lying between them. CDR3 residues: CSVGAGTSPNEQYF. DNA of the CDR3: TGCAGCGTTGGGGCCGGGACATCTCCTAACGAGCAGTACTTC.

The V and J genes are TRBV6-2 or TRBV6-3 and TRBJ1-4, with D possibly being TRBD1 (6 bases). CDR1 is MNHEY, CDR2 SVGEGT, per germline. The CDR3 covers 16 residues. Trimming removed 4 bases at V and 0 bases at J, with 12 bases between. The CDR3 region has the DNA TGTGCCAGCAGTTCCCGGACAGCGTCAACTAATGAAAAACTGTTTTTT. Translating it yields CASSSRTASTNEKLFF.

This rearrangement joins TRBV27 to TRBJ1-3; 12 nucleotides line up with TRBD1. Germline V gene data show CDR1 as MNHEY and CDR2 as SMNVEV (reference sequence). J gave up 2 bases and V 4 bases, and 3 bases lay outside the gene matches. The CDR3 loop spans 16 amino acids. CDR3 protein: CASSSGTGGPGNTIYF. CDR3 bases: TGTGCCAGCAGTTCAGGGACAGGGGGCCCTGGAAACACCATATATTTT.

The chain couples TRBV7-6 to TRBJ2-3; D is ambiguous. Germline CDR1 SGHVS, CDR2 FNYEAQ. Trimming removed 5 bases from V and 0 bases from J, with 12 bases in between. The CDR3 loop spans 15 amino acids. The CDR3: CASSPLGGSTDTQYF. In nucleotides, the CDR3 is TGTGCCAGCAGCCCCCTCGGTGGTAGCACAGATACGCAGTATTTT.

V gene TRBV28 combines with J gene TRBJ2-7; the match to TRBD1 covers 9 bases. V trimming: 8 bases; J trimming: 1 base; junction bases outside the gene matches: 9. This CDR3 spans 15 amino acids. CDR1 is MDHEN and CDR2 is SYDVKM in the germline V gene. The CDR3 spells CASQGTGKGSYEQYF. The CDR3, as DNA: TGTGCCAGCCAAGGGACAGGGAAAGGGTCCTACGAGCAGTACTTC. Full variable domain (outside the CDR3, taken from reference TRBV28 and TRBJ2-7): DVKVTQSSRYLVKRTGEKVFLECVQDMDHENMFWYRQDPGLGLRLIYFSYDVKMKEKGDIPEGYSVSREKKERFSLILESASTNQTSMYLCASQGTGKGSYEQYFGPGTRLTVT.

V usage is TRBV7-2 and J usage is TRBJ1-1, with D possibly matching TRBD1 (6 bases). V lost 2 bases, J lost 0 bases, and 7 bases lay in between. The CDR3 consists of 14 residues. CDR1 SGHTA and CDR2 FQGNSA come from the germline V gene. The CDR3 DNA reads as TGTGCCAGCAGCTTAAGGACAGTGAACACTGAAGCTTTCTTT. It specifies CASSLRTVNTEAFF.

The chain has TRBV4-1 and TRBJ1-2; D is perhaps TRBD1 (6 bases). V was trimmed by 3 bases and J by 1 base, leaving 9 bases between them. The length of the CDR3 is 14 residues. From germline, CDR1 is MGHRA and CDR2 YSYEKL. The CDR3 nucleotides are TGCGCCAGCAGCCAGCGACAGGTTAACTATGGCTACACCTTC. Translating gives CASSQRQVNYGYTF.

The gene calls are TRBV12-3 or TRBV12-4 and TRBJ1-4, with D unresolved. The V and J ends lost 2 bases and 4 bases respectively, with 5 bases between them. This CDR3 is 13 amino acids long. CDR3 loop: CASSLQINEKLFF. The CDR3 region has the DNA TGTGCCAGCAGTTTACAGATTAATGAAAAACTGTTTTTT.

This chain connects TRBV11-1 to TRBJ2-5; 10 nucleotides agree with TRBD2. Per germline, CDR1 SGHAT and CDR2 FQDESV (reference sequence). Trimming took 3 bases from V and 2 from J; bases not matched to a gene: 3. This CDR3 has 15 residues. The CDR3 loop reads CASSFELAGQETQYF. The CDR3 DNA sequence: TGTGCCAGCAGCTTTGAACTAGCGGGGCAAGAGACCCAGTACTTC.

The V gene is TRBV5-4, the J gene TRBJ2-2, with TRBD2 as a possible D gene (7 bases). This CDR3 comprises 15 residues. V was pared by 9 bases and J by 7 bases, with 22 bases between. CDR1 SGHNT and CDR2 YYREEE come from the germline V gene (reference sequence). This chain's CDR3 is CAIGTPGGHNGELFF. Written as DNA, the CDR3 is TGTGCCATCGGCACCCCCGGGGGGCATAACGGGGAGCTGTTTTTT.

The V and J genes are TRBV5-1 and TRBJ1-1, with TRBD1 identical over 8 bases. V trimming: 0 bases; J trimming: 5 bases; junction bases outside the gene matches: 9. The CDR3 covers 16 residues. Germline V lookup: CDR1 SGHRS, CDR2 YFSETQ. Here the CDR3 DNA reads TGCGCCAGCAGCTTGGATTCAGGGGGCGTTCGGACTGAAGCTTTCTTT. Protein sequence: CASSLDSGGVRTEAFF.

The chain joins TRBV15 to TRBJ2-4, with unresolved D. V dropped 0 bases and J dropped 0 bases, with 6 bases sitting between them. The CDR3 is made up of 15 amino acids. Germline loops: CDR1 LNHNV, CDR2 YYDKDF (reference sequence). The CDR3 DNA reads TGTGCCACCAGCAGAGATTTACTAGCCAAAAACATTCAGTACTTC. Translation: CATSRDLLAKNIQYF.

The chain recombines TRBV27 with TRBJ2-1, with 8 bases that match TRBD1. CDR3 length: 16 residues. CDR1 is MNHEY, CDR2 SMNVEV, per germline (reference sequence). Unmatched junction bases numbered 10, after V lost 5 bases and J lost 4 bases. CDR3 residues: CASSTQAGGWYNEQFF. The CDR3 nucleotides are TGTGCCAGCAGTACCCAAGCAGGGGGCTGGTACAATGAGCAGTTCTTC.

The V gene is TRBV7-2, the J gene TRBJ1-4, with D possibly matching TRBD1 (6 bases). This CDR3 spans 16 amino acids. In germline, CDR1 is SGHTA, CDR2 FQGNSA. Trimming left V 1 base short and J 0 bases short, with 9 bases between. CDR3 nucleotides: TGTGCCAGCAGCTTAGATCCAGGGGCAACTAATGAAAAACTGTTTTTT. This codes for CASSLDPGATNEKLFF.

The chain employs TRBV18 and TRBJ1-4, with D possibly being TRBD1 (6 bases). V lost 3 bases to trimming and J lost 14 bases, with 16 bases between them. The CDR3 spans 13 residues. Germline loops: CDR1 KGHSH, CDR2 LQKENI. The CDR3 DNA follows: TGTGCCAGCTCACCTTCGGACAGTACAGGGCTGTTTTTT. This translates into CASSPSDSTGLFF.

This clone was observed a single time. The CDR3 loop is CASSESSPNEQFF. The DNA for the CDR3 is TGTGCCAGCAGTGAGTCCAGTCCCAATGAGCAGTTCTTC. V is TRBV6-1 and J is TRBJ2-1; D unclear. The CDR3 covers 13 residues. Germline V gives CDR1 MNHNS, CDR2 SASEGT. V lost 3 bases and J 6 bases, leaving 9 bases between the germline ends.

As DNA, the CDR3 is TGCGCCAGCAGCTTTGGCAGGGGTGAGCAGTTCTTC. This sequence encodes CASSFGRGEQFF. The V and J genes are TRBV5-1 and TRBJ2-1; a possible D gene is TRBD1 (6 bases). Trimming pared 2 bases from V and 9 bases from J, leaving 9 bases between. CDR3 length: 12 residues. Per the germline V gene, CDR1 is SGHRS and CDR2 is YFSETQ.

The chain joins TRBV6-2 or TRBV6-3 to TRBJ2-5; TRBD2 matches 14 bases. Trimming at V came to 4 bases and at J to 1 base, leaving 14 bases not matched to a gene. The CDR3 consists of 20 residues. Per germline, CDR1 MNHEY and CDR2 SVGEGT. The CDR3 here is CASSSTNGLAGGPGQETQYF. In DNA form, the CDR3 reads TGTGCCAGCAGTTCGACTAACGGACTAGCGGGAGGCCCGGGCCAAGAGACCCAGTACTTC.

The chain couples TRBV7-2 to TRBJ2-2; D is unclear. Trimming left V 2 bases short and J 0 bases short, with 7 bases between. Germline V gene data show CDR1 as SGHTA and CDR2 as FQGNSA. The length of the CDR3 is 15 residues. As DNA, the CDR3 is TGTGCCAGCAGCTTATTCCCGGCGAACACCGGGGAGCTGTTTTTT. The encoded protein is CASSLFPANTGELFF.

The V gene is TRBV7-2, the J gene TRBJ1-2; D might be TRBD1 (6 bases). Germline V gene sequence: CDR1 SGHTA, CDR2 FQGNSA. This CDR3 has 15 amino acids. V shed 5 bases and J shed 4 bases, with 17 bases lying between them. The DNA of the CDR3 is TGTGCCAGCAGCCCGGTACAGGGTTCCAGCTATGGCTACACCTTC. Protein sequence: CASSPVQGSSYGYTF.

On this clone: At the DNA level, this CDR3 is encoded by other sequences in the same sample as well. This chain joins TRBV28 and TRBJ2-3, with 11 bases fitting TRBD2. This CDR3 is built from 14 residues. Looked up from germline, CDR1 is MDHEN and CDR2 is SYDVKM. V trimming: 3 bases; J trimming: 6 bases; junction bases outside the gene matches: 2. CDR3 protein: CASSFSGGADTQYF. CDR3 DNA sequence: TGTGCCAGCAGTTTTAGCGGGGGGGCCGATACGCAGTATTTT.

J is TRBJ1-4 and V is TRBV4-2, with 11 bases aligning to TRBD1. This CDR3 comprises 19 residues. The junction had 14 bases not matched to a gene; V was cut back by 1 base and J by 7 bases. Looked up from germline, CDR1 is LGHNA and CDR2 is YNFKEQ. In DNA, the CDR3 is TGTGCCAGCAGCCAAGGCGCGGCCCGGACAGGGGGCGCGATTGAAAAACTGTTTTTT. Its protein product is CASSQGAARTGGAIEKLFF.

In its sample, this clone was seen once. This chain links TRBV7-3 with TRBJ2-2; 14 bases line up with TRBD2. This CDR3 is 18 amino acids long. CDR1 and CDR2 from the germline V gene are SGHTA and FQGTGA. With 5 bases clipped from V and 6 bases from J, the junction kept 11 bases outside the gene matches. In DNA, the CDR3 is TGTGCCAGCAGCCCCGGACTAGCGGGAGGTCATGTAGCCGGGGAGCTGTTTTTT. It translates to CASSPGLAGGHVAGELFF. Full variable domain (missing parts from reference TRBV7-3 and TRBJ2-2): GAGVSQTPSNKVTEKGKYVELRCDPISGHTALYWYRQSLGQGPEFLIYFQGTGAADDSGLPNDRFFAVRPEGSVSTLKIQRTERGDSAVYLCASSPGLAGGHVAGELFFGEGSRLTVL.

The rearrangement uses TRBV30 and TRBJ2-1; weak D call: TRBD1 (6 bases). Trimming took 5 bases from V and 8 from J, leaving 16 bases between them. This CDR3 is 13 amino acids long. The germline gives CDR1 GTSNPN, CDR2 SVGIG (reference sequence). The CDR3 nucleotides are TGTGCCTGGGACAGGTCAGGGTCCGATGAGCAGTTCTTC. Protein: CAWDRSGSDEQFF.

The V call is TRBV12-3 or TRBV12-4, the J call TRBJ1-6; 9 bases are a match to TRBD1. The CDR3 runs 13 residues. V gave up 5 bases and J gave up 11 bases; unmatched junction bases: 4. CDR3 loop: CASSDGTGTPLHF. In DNA form, the CDR3 reads TGTGCCAGCAGTGATGGGACAGGGACACCCCTCCACTTT.